Listed here is a single TCR beta chain. The antigen is undetermined. With 60 Vbeta and 13 Jbeta primers, the PCR was carried out. Measured with immunoSEQ multiplex PCR; TCRdb has only the in-frame clones, and not every one. The sample lists roughly 100,000 clones, approximately 80% occurring once. These data originate in a study of cytomegalovirus exposure and HLA in healthy donors. General observations from the study: Later on, an analysis showed TCR association rates differing by HLA locus, with DRB1 the most and HLA-C the fewest. As a later analysis showed, several of the most significant clusters appeared to be linked to common viral pathogens.

CDR3 length: 13 residues. Trimming removed 3 bases from V and 8 bases from J, with 13 bases in between. Germline V gene sequence: CDR1 SNHLY, CDR2 FYNNEI. The chain joins TRBV2 to TRBJ1-2; D unclear. This sequence was found in an older woman in good health and CMV-seronegative. The sample consisted of PBMCs. DNA for the CDR3: TGTGCCAGCAGTGAGGTTCCGCTCGGGGGCTACACCTTC. Protein: CASSEVPLGGYTF.